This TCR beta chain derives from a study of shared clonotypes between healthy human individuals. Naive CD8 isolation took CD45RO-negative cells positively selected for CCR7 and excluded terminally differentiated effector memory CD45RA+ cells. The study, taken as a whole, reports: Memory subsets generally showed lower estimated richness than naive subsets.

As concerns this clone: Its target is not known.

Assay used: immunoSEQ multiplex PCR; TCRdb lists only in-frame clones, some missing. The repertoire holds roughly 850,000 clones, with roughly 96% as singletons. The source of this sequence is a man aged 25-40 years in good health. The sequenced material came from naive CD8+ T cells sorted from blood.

The CDR3 loop is CASSQTLDGNTIYF. CDR3 bases: TGTGCCAGCAGTCAAACGTTGGATGGAAACACCATATATTTT. J is TRBJ1-3 and V is TRBV6-5; D unresolved. V gave up 5 bases and J gave up 3 bases, with 11 bases separating them. CDR3 length: 14 amino acids. Germline V lookup: CDR1 MNHEY, CDR2 SVGAGI.